This entry lists 31 T cell receptor beta chains sequenced from one sample in a study of PD-L1 blockade in urothelial cancer. Noted time point: pretreatment peripheral blood. This table comes from immunoSEQ multiplex PCR, and its TCRdb copy is limited to in-frame clones, with some not included. The sample records 65,000 to 90,000 clones, 65% to 85% being singletons. Sequenced material: PBMCs, taken around atezolizumab (anti-PD-L1) treatment. Source of these receptors: a woman aged 65 to 85 with urothelial cancer.

The J gene is TRBJ2-1, the V gene TRBV2; TRBD2 agrees at 14 bases. V gave up 4 bases and J gave up 4 bases; unmatched junction bases: 18. The CDR3 runs 21 residues. Per the germline V gene, CDR1 is SNHLY and CDR2 is FYNNEI. CDR3 amino acids: CASSGPTSGGDRNTVYNEQFF. The CDR3 DNA sequence: TGTGCCAGCAGTGGTCCGACTAGCGGGGGGGACCGAAATACGGTTTACAATGAGCAGTTCTTC.

CDR3 sequence: CASSQGPHLAGGFYEQYF. Here the CDR3 DNA reads TGCGCCAGCAGCCAGGGTCCCCACCTAGCGGGAGGCTTCTACGAGCAGTACTTC. This chain connects TRBV4-1 to TRBJ2-7; 11 bases are a match to TRBD2. Germline lookup yields CDR1 MGHRA and CDR2 YSYEKL. The V segment lost 3 bases and the J segment 3 bases; nucleotides outside the gene matches: 13. This CDR3 contains 18 residues.

This chain joins TRBV4-1 and TRBJ2-7; possible D gene TRBD2, 5 bases. CDR3 length: 15 residues. The germline V and J ends were trimmed by 2 bases and 0 bases, with 11 bases remaining between them. Per the germline V gene, CDR1 is MGHRA and CDR2 is YSYEKL. Written as DNA, the CDR3 is TGCGCCAGCAGCCAACCGGGATCCTCCTCCTACGAGCAGTACTTC. Protein: CASSQPGSSSYEQYF.

The V call is TRBV19, the J call TRBJ1-2, with D perhaps matching TRBD1 (5 bases). The CDR3 has 16 amino acids. CDR1 is LNHDA, CDR2 SQIVND, per germline (reference sequence). V was pared by 3 bases and J by 8 bases, with 22 bases between. The CDR3 nucleotides are TGTGCCAGTAGTATCGGCAGGGATGCCGCGCTTGGGGGCTACACCTTC. This codes for CASSIGRDAALGGYTF. The full variable domain, its missing parts supplied by reference TRBV19 and TRBJ1-2, is DGGITQSPKYLFRKEGQNVTLSCEQNLNHDAMYWYRQDPGQGLRLIYYSQIVNDFQKGDIAEGYSVSREKKESFPLTVTSAQKNPTAFYLCASSIGRDAALGGYTFGSGTRLTVV.

The J gene is TRBJ1-1, the V gene TRBV29-1; no definite D call. Germline CDR1 reads SQVTM; CDR2 reads ANQGSEA. The CDR3 length is 12 residues. V was clipped by 6 bases and J by 8 bases, with 16 bases between them. The CDR3 protein is CSVPNARAEAFF. The DNA of the CDR3 is TGCAGCGTCCCTAATGCGAGGGCCGAAGCTTTCTTT.

This chain links TRBV7-8 with TRBJ1-2; no definite D call. Germline CDR1 SGHVS, CDR2 FQNEAQ. CDR3 length: 13 residues. V dropped 4 bases and J dropped 10 bases, with 16 bases sitting between them. CDR3 sequence reads: CASSSRNTPDYTF. The CDR3 DNA follows: TGTGCCAGCAGCTCACGAAACACCCCTGACTACACCTTC.

CDR3 loop: CASSTTNTEAFF. The CDR3 DNA is TGTGCCAGCTCAACCACAAACACTGAAGCTTTCTTT. The chain joins TRBV18 to TRBJ1-1; D is unresolved. Germline V gives CDR1 KGHSH, CDR2 LQKENI. Trimming removed 5 bases at V and 2 bases at J, with 6 bases between. This CDR3 region has 12 residues.

The rearrangement joins TRBV30 to TRBJ1-5; 10 positions agree with TRBD1. V lost 1 base to trimming and J lost 7 bases; unmatched junction nucleotides: 13. CDR1 and CDR2 (germline): GTSNPN, SVGIG (reference sequence). The CDR3 length is 17 residues. CDR3 amino acids: CAWSELTGGARSQPQHF. The CDR3 bases are TGTGCCTGGAGTGAATTGACAGGGGGCGCGAGGAGCCAGCCCCAGCATTTT.

The chain has TRBV5-4 and TRBJ1-2, with 10 bases fitting TRBD1. CDR3 size: 15 residues. Losses at the gene ends were 4 bases for V and 5 bases for J; bases not matched to a gene: 8. Germline V CDR1 and CDR2: SGHNT, YYREEE (reference sequence). The CDR3 region is CASSPGGQGPYGYTF. CDR3 in DNA: TGTGCCAGCAGCCCCGGGGGACAGGGGCCATATGGCTACACCTTC.

The chain recombines TRBV6-6 with TRBJ1-1; D is unclear. V shed 1 base and J shed 4 bases, with 4 bases lying between them. The CDR3 has 12 residues. Germline V gene lookup returns CDR1 MNHNY and CDR2 SVGAGI (reference sequence). This CDR3 reads CASSYWATEAFF. The DNA of the CDR3 is TGTGCCAGCAGTTACTGGGCCACTGAAGCTTTCTTT.

This clone appeared a single time. This chain uses TRBV5-1 with TRBJ2-2, with TRBD1 matching over 8 bases. CDR3 size: 16 residues. The germline CDR1 and CDR2 sequences are SGHRS and YFSETQ. V was clipped by 1 base and J by 7 bases; unmatched bases: 9. The CDR3 DNA reads as TGCGCCAGCAGCTTGTTCGGGACAGGCGGTGGCGGGGAGCTGTTTTTT. Its translation: CASSLFGTGGGGELFF.

The rearrangement links TRBV7-3 to TRBJ2-1, with a possible D match to TRBD1 (6 bases). The CDR3 sequence is 15 residues long. Between the trimmed V and J ends, which lost 6 bases and 4 bases, there was a span of 16 bases. CDR1 and CDR2 from the germline V gene are SGHTA and FQGTGA. The CDR3 loop is CASSQDQGPYNEQFF. Here the CDR3 DNA reads TGTGCCAGCAGTCAAGACCAGGGGCCATACAATGAGCAGTTCTTC.

V usage is TRBV6-5 and J usage is TRBJ1-4; D possibly corresponds to TRBD1 (5 bases). V was trimmed by 7 bases and J by 7 bases, leaving 13 bases between them. CDR1 MNHEY and CDR2 SVGAGI come from the germline V gene. The CDR3 is made up of 13 amino acids. The CDR3 bases are TGTGCCAGCACAGGGACTCGAGGTGAAAAACTGTTTTTT. Translated: CASTGTRGEKLFF.

The gene calls are TRBV6-1 and TRBJ1-5; 7 bases line up with TRBD1. Trimming took 3 bases from V and 4 from J; bases not matched to a gene: 9. The germline CDR1 and CDR2 sequences are MNHNS and SASEGT. The CDR3 is 16 residues long. CDR3 sequence reads: CASSDPGQKLNQPQHF. The CDR3 nucleotides are TGTGCCAGCAGTGACCCGGGACAGAAACTTAATCAGCCCCAGCATTTT.

This chain uses TRBV18 with TRBJ2-3; 8 nucleotides align to TRBD1. CDR1 is KGHSH and CDR2 is LQKENI in the germline V gene. This CDR3 comprises 17 residues. Germline trimming cut 3 bases from V and 4 bases from J; bases unmatched to any gene: 12. The DNA of the CDR3 is TGTGCCAGCTCACCGACGGACAGGGTCTTAGGAGCAGATACGCAGTATTTT. This translates into CASSPTDRVLGADTQYF.

This clone was recorded only once. V is TRBV2 and J is TRBJ2-5, with 10 bases lining up with TRBD2. Germline-derived CDR1 and CDR2 are SNHLY and FYNNEI. The CDR3 covers 13 residues. The J segment lost 3 bases and the V segment lost 7 bases, leaving 2 bases of the junction unmatched. The DNA of the CDR3 is TGTGCCAGCAAAGCGGGGGGGGAAGAGACCCAGTACTTC. It encodes CASKAGGEETQYF.

The genes are TRBV5-6 and TRBJ2-5; 7 positions match TRBD2. With 2 bases clipped from V and 5 bases from J, the junction kept 6 bases outside the gene matches. Germline V gene lookup returns CDR1 SGHDT and CDR2 YYEEEE. This CDR3 has 14 amino acids. CDR3 protein: CASSLSGTKETQYF. For the CDR3, the DNA is TGTGCCAGCAGCTTAAGCGGGACCAAGGAGACCCAGTACTTC.

The genes are TRBV30 and TRBJ2-3; 15 positions agree with TRBD2. Germline CDR1 is GTSNPN and CDR2 is SVGIG (reference sequence). The CDR3 extends over 16 amino acids. J lost 6 bases, V lost 2 bases, and 6 bases had no gene match. The CDR3 DNA sequence: TGTGCCTGGAGTTTAGGACTAGCGGGGGGGTCCGATACGCAGTATTTT. Its translation: CAWSLGLAGGSDTQYF.

The gene calls are TRBV28 and TRBJ2-1, with D possibly being TRBD2 (5 bases). The length of the CDR3 is 14 residues. Germline CDR1 is MDHEN and CDR2 is SYDVKM. Trimming stripped 7 bases from V and 8 bases from J, with 18 bases between. CDR3 sequence reads: CASKHARGIDEQFF. The CDR3 region has the DNA TGTGCCAGCAAACACGCCAGAGGGATCGATGAGCAGTTCTTC.

The CDR3 spells CASSASGISRETQYF. CDR3 DNA sequence: TGCGCCAGCAGCGCTAGCGGGATTAGCAGAGAGACCCAGTACTTC. The chain uses TRBV5-1 and TRBJ2-5; 9 bases are shared with TRBD2. This CDR3 comprises 15 residues. Germline loops: CDR1 SGHRS, CDR2 YFSETQ. V was pared by 4 bases and J by 4 bases, with 8 bases of the junction left unmatched.

V is TRBV7-2 and J is TRBJ1-1; D uncertain. Between the trimmed V and J ends, which lost 5 bases and 3 bases, there was a span of 13 bases. Per germline, CDR1 SGHTA and CDR2 FQGNSA. The CDR3 covers 14 residues. The CDR3 sequence: CASSGRGSHTEAFF. The CDR3 region has the DNA TGTGCCAGCAGCGGAAGAGGGAGCCACACTGAAGCTTTCTTT.

The V and J genes are TRBV19 and TRBJ2-7, with 9 nucleotides matching TRBD1. Germline CDR1 is LNHDA and CDR2 is SQIVND (reference sequence). The CDR3 is 14 residues long. V shed 4 bases and J 2 bases; nucleotides not matched to a gene: 3. The CDR3 DNA is TGTGCCAGTAGTAGGACAGGGGATGCCTACGAGCAGTACTTC. This encodes CASSRTGDAYEQYF.

This clone was recorded only once. CDR3 amino acids: CAISQGTGRGNEQFF. The CDR3 DNA reads as TGTGCCATCAGTCAGGGGACAGGGCGTGGCAATGAGCAGTTCTTC. This chain joins TRBV10-3 and TRBJ2-1; 9 bases match TRBD1. The CDR3 is 15 amino acids. Germline CDR1 reads ENHRY; CDR2 reads SYGVKD. Trimming took 5 bases from V and 6 from J; bases not matched to a gene: 8.

The rearrangement links TRBV4-3 to TRBJ1-2, with 10 bases lining up with TRBD1. Germline lookup yields CDR1 LGHNA and CDR2 YSLEER. The CDR3 spans 14 residues. With 2 bases clipped from V and 8 bases from J, the junction kept 5 bases outside the gene matches. CDR3 protein: CASSQRQGAGGYTF. In DNA, the CDR3 is TGCGCCAGCAGCCAACGACAGGGGGCAGGGGGCTACACCTTC.

J is TRBJ2-7 and V is TRBV4-1; TRBD1 aligns across 10 bases. This CDR3 is built from 17 residues. The V segment lost 5 bases and the J segment 4 bases; nucleotides outside the gene matches: 14. CDR1 and CDR2 (germline): MGHRA, YSYEKL. The CDR3 coding sequence is TGCGCCAGCAGCAGATCCCCGACATGGACAGGGGGGTACGAGCAGTACTTC. Residues: CASSRSPTWTGGYEQYF.

This clone was observed a single time. This rearrangement joins TRBV10-3 to TRBJ1-6; D gene unclear. V was shortened by 5 bases and J by 0 bases, with 14 bases between the two germline ends. The CDR3 contains 17 residues. CDR1 and CDR2 from the germline V gene are ENHRY and SYGVKD. The CDR3 loop is CAISQSSRSSYNSPLHF. The CDR3 DNA follows: TGTGCCATCAGTCAAAGTTCCCGGAGCTCCTATAATTCACCCCTCCACTTT.

This chain links TRBV30 with TRBJ2-7; a possible D gene is TRBD1 (6 bases). This CDR3 is built from 15 residues. CDR1 and CDR2 from the germline V gene are GTSNPN and SVGIG (reference sequence). V was shortened by 0 bases and J by 6 bases, with 18 bases between the two germline ends. CDR3 nucleotides: TGTGCCTGGAGTGTACCCGACAGGCGGCTTGGCGAGCAGTACTTC. Translation: CAWSVPDRRLGEQYF.

The V gene is TRBV28, the J gene TRBJ2-6, with D perhaps matching TRBD1 (5 bases). This CDR3 spans 19 amino acids. V lost 3 bases and J 2 bases, leaving 20 bases between the germline ends. Germline CDR1 MDHEN, CDR2 SYDVKM. The CDR3: CASSLGQGRMGTGANVLTF. The CDR3 DNA follows: TGTGCCAGCAGTTTGGGGCAGGGAAGAATGGGGACTGGGGCCAACGTCCTGACTTTC.

The chain is built from TRBV19 and TRBJ2-7; TRBD1 aligns across 8 bases. Per germline, CDR1 LNHDA and CDR2 SQIVND (reference sequence). The CDR3 has 15 residues. V shed 5 bases, J shed 1 base, and the junction held 7 bases outside the gene matches. The CDR3 loop is CASSSPGQGSYEQYF. The CDR3 coding sequence is TGTGCCAGTAGTTCTCCCGGACAGGGATCCTACGAGCAGTACTTC.

The V gene is TRBV9, the J gene TRBJ2-3, with D possibly TRBD2 on 5 matching bases. Germline CDR1 and CDR2: SGDLS and YYNGEE. The V and J ends lost 4 bases and 0 bases respectively, with 9 bases between them. CDR3 size: 14 residues. The CDR3 DNA is TGTGCCAGCAGCCCCGGACTGAGCACAGATACGCAGTATTTT. The encoded protein is CASSPGLSTDTQYF.

A note on this clone: At one end, the junction sequence differs from germline, possibly due to a read error. The chain is built from TRBV12-5 and TRBJ2-1; 7 nucleotides match TRBD2. The length of the CDR3 is 15 residues. Germline V gene sequence: CDR1 LGHNT, CDR2 FRNRAP. CDR3 amino acids: CASGGAGGGYSEQFF. The CDR3 nucleotides read TGTGCTAGTGGAGGAGCTGGGGGGGGGTACAGTGAGCAGTTCTTC.